These 21 T cell receptor beta chains were all obtained from the same sample, sequenced in a study of shared clonotypes between healthy human individuals. TCRdb's copy holds only in-frame clones and misses some; the assay was immunoSEQ multiplex PCR. The table has roughly 2,000,000 clones, around 93% seen once. It was CD45RO-negative cells, positively selected for CCR7, that made up naive CD8 cells, with terminally differentiated effector memory CD45RA+ cells excluded. The sequenced sample consisted of naive CD8+ T cells from PBMCs. These receptors were taken from a man younger than 35 in good health. Some clones in this sample may be carry-over from other donors' samples.

The J gene is TRBJ1-5, the V gene TRBV7-8; 11 bases line up with TRBD1. The CDR3 extends over 18 amino acids. Germline CDR1 is SGHVS and CDR2 is FQNEAQ. J lost 0 bases, V lost 9 bases, and 13 bases had no gene match. CDR3 residues: CASSNGTGGPYSNQPQHF. CDR3 DNA: TGTGCCAGTTCCAACGGGACAGGGGGACCATATAGCAATCAGCCCCAGCATTTT. The complete variable domain, with remaining parts taken from reference TRBV7-8 and TRBJ1-5, reads GAGVSQSPRYKVAKRGQDVALRCDPISGHVSLFWYQQALGQGPEFLTYFQNEAQLDKSGLPSDRFFAERPEGSVSTLKIQRTQQEDSAVYLCASSNGTGGPYSNQPQHFGDGTRLSIL.

J is TRBJ2-2 and V is TRBV2; no clear D gene. Germline CDR1 and CDR2: SNHLY and FYNNEI. V lost 7 bases, J lost 5 bases, and 14 bases lay in between. The CDR3 runs to 14 residues. CDR3 sequence (DNA): TGTGCCAGCACCCCCTTGGTTACGACCGGGGAGCTGTTTTTT. The encoded protein is CASTPLVTTGELFF.

The V call is TRBV7-8, the J call TRBJ2-7; 9 nucleotides line up with TRBD2. CDR1 SGHVS and CDR2 FQNEAQ come from the germline V gene. The CDR3 is made up of 16 amino acids. The J segment lost 5 bases and the V segment lost 2 bases, leaving 10 bases of the junction unmatched. The CDR3 here is CASSLRLLAGEDEQYF. CDR3 DNA sequence: TGTGCCAGCAGCTTACGCCTTTTAGCGGGAGAGGACGAGCAGTACTTC. The variable domain in full, with the rest retrieved from reference TRBV7-8 and TRBJ2-7, is GAGVSQSPRYKVAKRGQDVALRCDPISGHVSLFWYQQALGQGPEFLTYFQNEAQLDKSGLPSDRFFAERPEGSVSTLKIQRTQQEDSAVYLCASSLRLLAGEDEQYFGPGTRLTVT.

The rearrangement joins TRBV4-1 to TRBJ1-1; D remains unclear. V was cut by 1 base and J by 4 bases, with 7 bases left in between. This CDR3 comprises 13 residues. Germline values: CDR1 MGHRA, CDR2 YSYEKL. The CDR3 DNA sequence: TGCGCCAGCAGCCAAGGACTTGGCACTGAAGCTTTCTTT. Its protein product is CASSQGLGTEAFF.

The chain has TRBV19 and TRBJ1-5; the D gene is possibly TRBD1 (5 bases). Trimming took 5 bases from V and 8 from J, leaving 19 bases between them. CDR3 length: 15 amino acids. Germline V lookup: CDR1 LNHDA, CDR2 SQIVND (reference sequence). CDR3 protein: CASSFTGTQSEPQHF. In nucleotides, the CDR3 is TGTGCCAGTAGTTTTACCGGGACGCAGTCTGAGCCCCAGCATTTT.

The chain couples TRBV18 to TRBJ2-3; 11 nucleotides line up with TRBD2. The length of the CDR3 is 16 residues. In germline, CDR1 is KGHSH, CDR2 LQKENI. Losses at the gene ends were 4 bases for V and 2 bases for J; bases not matched to a gene: 5. CDR3 sequence (DNA): TGTGCCAGCTCACGAGTGGGACTAGCGGACACAGATACGCAGTATTTT. Encoded protein: CASSRVGLADTDTQYF.

The J gene is TRBJ1-5, the V gene TRBV4-3; D possibly corresponds to TRBD1 (5 bases). This CDR3 is 13 amino acids long. Germline V gene lookup returns CDR1 LGHNA and CDR2 YSLEER. Trimming took off 5 bases at V and 7 bases at J, with 12 bases between the two ends. The CDR3 reads CASSGGWGQPQHF. CDR3 in DNA: TGCGCCAGCAGCGGGGGTTGGGGACAGCCCCAGCATTTT.

This chain links TRBV19 with TRBJ1-5, with D hard to call. The germline gives CDR1 LNHDA, CDR2 SQIVND (reference sequence). The V end lost 3 bases, the J end lost 0 bases, and 9 bases lay between the germline ends. The CDR3 extends over 15 amino acids. CDR3 sequence: CASSMERYSNQPQHF. CDR3 bases: TGTGCCAGTAGTATGGAGAGATATAGCAATCAGCCCCAGCATTTT. Variable domain in full (rest from reference TRBV19 and TRBJ1-5): DGGITQSPKYLFRKEGQNVTLSCEQNLNHDAMYWYRQDPGQGLRLIYYSQIVNDFQKGDIAEGYSVSREKKESFPLTVTSAQKNPTAFYLCASSMERYSNQPQHFGDGTRLSIL.

This chain links TRBV27 with TRBJ2-7; D remains unclear. The V gene's germline CDR1 is MNHEY and CDR2 SMNVEV (reference sequence). The V and J ends lost 6 bases and 4 bases respectively, with 16 bases between them. The CDR3 totals 14 residues. The CDR3 here is CASSLRSANYEQYF. In DNA, the CDR3 is TGTGCCAGCAGCCTAAGGTCGGCTAATTACGAGCAGTACTTC.

The chain is built from TRBV28 and TRBJ1-5; possibly TRBD1 for D (6 bases). V lost 3 bases and J 1 base, leaving 13 bases between the germline ends. Germline-derived CDR1 and CDR2 are MDHEN and SYDVKM. The CDR3 loop spans 16 amino acids. CDR3 in amino acids: CASSLLVTGSNQPQHF. CDR3 coding DNA: TGTGCCAGCAGTTTGCTCGTCACAGGGAGCAATCAGCCCCAGCATTTT.

The chain has TRBV10-2 and TRBJ1-2; no definite D call. Trimming took off 3 bases at V and 0 bases at J, with 8 bases between the two ends. CDR1 WSHSY and CDR2 SAAADI come from the germline V gene. The CDR3 loop spans 14 amino acids. CDR3: CASSDGKANYGYTF. The CDR3 bases are TGCGCCAGCAGTGATGGGAAAGCTAACTATGGCTACACCTTC.

The genes are TRBV18 and TRBJ2-7; 8 nucleotides align to TRBD1. Trimming took 3 bases from V and 4 from J; bases not matched to a gene: 11. Germline V gives CDR1 KGHSH, CDR2 LQKENI. The CDR3 sequence is 16 residues long. The CDR3: CASSPLRETGVYEQYF. The CDR3 DNA sequence: TGTGCCAGCTCACCCCTACGTGAGACAGGGGTTTACGAGCAGTACTTC.

The rearrangement joins TRBV28 to TRBJ2-7; no reliable D call. V lost 10 bases, J lost 7 bases, and 20 bases lay in between. CDR3 length equals 13 residues. The germline gives CDR1 MDHEN, CDR2 SYDVKM. As DNA, the CDR3 is TGTGCCACCACACTGACCGTTTTTGGTGAGCAGTACTTC. Its protein is CATTLTVFGEQYF. The full variable domain, its missing parts supplied by reference TRBV28 and TRBJ2-7, is DVKVTQSSRYLVKRTGEKVFLECVQDMDHENMFWYRQDPGLGLRLIYFSYDVKMKEKGDIPEGYSVSREKKERFSLILESASTNQTSMYLCATTLTVFGEQYFGPGTRLTVT.

The V call is TRBV9, the J call TRBJ1-2, with D unclear. CDR3 length: 19 amino acids. The V end was cut by 0 bases, the J end by 8 bases, with 29 bases between. Germline V gene sequence: CDR1 SGDLS, CDR2 YYNGEE. CDR3 DNA: TGTGCCAGCAGCGTAGCTTATCGAGAGGTCCAGGAACAAAGTGCGGGCTACACCTTC. Protein sequence: CASSVAYREVQEQSAGYTF.

The gene calls are TRBV7-9 and TRBJ2-1; D is possibly TRBD2 (6 bases). The CDR3 sequence is 15 residues long. V was clipped by 5 bases and J by 6 bases, with 17 bases between them. Per the germline V gene, CDR1 is SEHNR and CDR2 is FQNEAQ (reference sequence). The CDR3 DNA follows: TGTGCCAGCAGCCTGCGGGTGGGGGGAGGCAATGAGCAGTTCTTC. This encodes CASSLRVGGGNEQFF.

This chain connects TRBV7-8 to TRBJ2-7; D gene uncertain. The CDR3 totals 16 residues. Trimming shortened V by 4 bases and J by 2 bases, and 18 bases separated the two germline ends. Germline CDR1 and CDR2: SGHVS and FQNEAQ. The CDR3 bases are TGTGCCAGCAGCTCAGTCTCGGGCCGCAACCCCTACGAGCAGTACTTC. Protein product: CASSSVSGRNPYEQYF.

The chain joins TRBV28 to TRBJ2-3; D unresolved. Germline V gives CDR1 MDHEN, CDR2 SYDVKM. This CDR3 is 15 amino acids long. Deletions cut 5 bases from V and 3 bases from J, with 15 bases between. The CDR3 here is CASSPRFQKTDTQYF. CDR3 bases: TGTGCCAGCAGTCCCCGGTTCCAGAAAACAGATACGCAGTATTTT.

The chain couples TRBV5-6 to TRBJ2-2; 10 bases map to TRBD1. Germline V gene sequence: CDR1 SGHDT, CDR2 YYEEEE. V trimming: 4 bases; J trimming: 6 bases; junction bases outside the gene matches: 3. The CDR3 runs 14 residues. CDR3 region: CASSHGTGAGELFF. CDR3 sequence (DNA): TGTGCCAGCAGCCATGGGACAGGGGCCGGGGAGCTGTTTTTT.

The table lists this clone with a count of one. J is TRBJ1-2 and V is TRBV7-9; a possible D gene is TRBD1 (6 bases). The CDR3 has 14 residues. Germline CDR1 and CDR2: SEHNR and FQNEAQ (reference sequence). The ends were cut back, 4 bases at V and 6 bases at J, with 15 bases in the middle. Here the CDR3 reads CASSSWPRTDGYTF. CDR3 in DNA: TGTGCCAGCAGCTCCTGGCCCAGGACAGATGGCTACACCTTC.

The rearrangement links TRBV29-1 to TRBJ2-7, with D tentatively TRBD1 or TRBD2 (6 bases each). The CDR3 sequence is 13 residues long. The germline V gene has CDR1 SQVTM and CDR2 ANQGSEA. The V gene lost 7 bases and the J gene lost 7 bases, with 20 bases spanning the gap. CDR3 sequence reads: CSARGVGQREQYF. CDR3 DNA: TGCAGCGCGAGGGGGGTAGGGCAGCGGGAGCAGTACTTC.

The CDR3 bases are TGTGCCTGGAGTGTTGCCACTGGCCGGAACGAGCAGTTCTTC. It translates to CAWSVATGRNEQFF. The rearrangement uses TRBV30 and TRBJ2-1, with no clear D. CDR3 size: 14 residues. V lost 0 bases, J lost 10 bases, and 16 bases lay in between. Germline V CDR1 and CDR2: GTSNPN, SVGIG (reference sequence).